The next 21 T cell receptor delta chains were all read from a single sample in a study of delta chains in infants with herpesvirus infections. TCR cDNA was made from PBMC RNA with gamma- and delta-chain-specific primers. TCRdb reran clone calling via CATT on the RT-PCR reads. This sample has roughly 1,400 delta-chain clones, with approximately 35% found just once. This specimen consisted of peripheral blood, obtained at time point 1 of longitudinal follow-up. The receptors originated from a human donor who was a Ugandan infant, either HIV-exposed or HIV-unexposed (not recorded which).

By proportion, this clone is large. The same CDR3 can be traced to other DNA sequences in this sample. V and J are TRDV1 and TRDJ2, with 10 nucleotides matching TRDD3. The germline gives CDR1 TSWWSYY, CDR2 QGS. This CDR3 spans 24 amino acids. The junction had 27 bases not matched to a gene; V was cut back by 1 base and J by 4 bases. The chain's CDR3 is CALGERSLRMWVGDTPKETAQLFF. CDR3 nucleotides: TGTGCTCTTGGGGAACGTTCCCTACGGATGTGGGTGGGGGATACCCCTAAGGAGACAGCACAACTCTTCTTT.

The table lists this clone with a count of one. Since a far larger clone is one base different, this is likely a read error. Other DNA sequences within the sample encode an identical CDR3. The chain employs TRDV2 and TRDJ3, with TRDD3 identical over 9 bases. The V gene end was trimmed by 0 bases and the J gene end by 0 bases; junction bases not matched to a gene: 5. This CDR3 is 19 amino acids long. CDR1 GEAIGNYY and CDR2 EKD come from the germline V gene. Written as DNA, the CDR3 is TGTGCCTGTGACACCGTATTGGGGGATAGCTCCTGGGACACCCGACAGATGTTTTTC. As protein: CACDTVLGDSSWDTRQMFF.

This clone is medium-sized within its sample. This chain joins TRDV1 and TRDJ1; D may be TRDD2 (6 bases). The length of the CDR3 is 19 residues. With 3 bases removed from V and 7 bases from J, the gap between germline ends came to 30 bases. In germline, CDR1 is TSWWSYY, CDR2 QGS. The CDR3 here is CALGEPYRPSHPTAGKLIF. The CDR3, as DNA: TGTGCTCTTGGGGAGCCGTACAGGCCTTCCCACCCTACTGCCGGTAAACTCATCTTT.

In its sample, this clone is medium-sized. This chain uses TRDV1 with TRDJ1; TRDD3 matches 13 bases. The CDR3 covers 22 residues. V shed 2 bases, J shed 4 bases, and the junction held 22 bases outside the gene matches. Germline CDR1 and CDR2: TSWWSYY and QGS. CDR3 bases: TGTGCTCTTGGGGAAGGTCCCATCCGTACTGGGGGATACGGGAAGCAGGTCGATAAACTCATCTTT. Residues: CALGEGPIRTGGYGKQVDKLIF.

The genes are TRDV1 and TRDJ1; D may be TRDD2 (6 bases). Per germline, CDR1 TSWWSYY and CDR2 QGS. Trimming removed 1 base at V and 10 bases at J, with 19 bases between. This CDR3 has 15 amino acids. CDR3 DNA sequence: TGTGCTCTTGGGGAACAGGCATTCCTAAGCGGTAGACTCATCTTT. Encoded protein: CALGEQAFLSGRLIF.

Concerning this clone itself: Given a much more abundant clone one base away, this may be a read error. This chain connects TRDV1 to TRDJ1; TRDD3 agrees at 8 bases. Germline V gives CDR1 TSWWSYY, CDR2 QGS. This CDR3 is 23 amino acids long. CDR3 residues: CALEEPEALSLPLLGANTDKLIF. The CDR3 region has the DNA TGTGCTCTTGAGGAACCTGAGGCCCTTAGTCTCCCTTTACTGGGGGCCAACACCGATAAACTCATCTTT.

Sample share makes this clone large. V is TRDV2 and J is TRDJ3; 8 bases align to TRDD3. The length of the CDR3 is 19 residues. Germline assignment: CDR1 GEAIGNYY and CDR2 EKD. V shed 1 base, J shed 0 bases, and the junction held 7 bases outside the gene matches. The CDR3 protein is CACDTGGFGSSWDTRQMFF. The CDR3 region has the DNA TGTGCCTGTGACACTGGGGGATTTGGGAGCTCCTGGGACACCCGACAGATGTTTTTC.

The J gene is TRDJ1, the V gene TRDV1; TRDD3 aligns across 10 bases. The CDR3 loop spans 15 amino acids. Per the germline V gene, CDR1 is TSWWSYY and CDR2 is QGS. V trimming: 4 bases; J trimming: 8 bases; junction bases outside the gene matches: 10. CDR3 residues: CALGARLLGDEKLIF. The CDR3 bases are TGTGCTCTTGGGGCCCGTCTACTGGGGGATGAGAAACTCATCTTT.

By sample fraction, this clone is medium-sized. The chain uses TRDV1 and TRDJ2; 13 bases are shared with TRDD3. Germline CDR1 reads TSWWSYY; CDR2 reads QGS. The CDR3 is made up of 22 amino acids. V lost 5 bases, J lost 6 bases, and 24 bases stayed unmatched. CDR3 DNA sequence: TGTGCTCTTGGGACGGTAAAAGATACGAGGGTCAACTGGGGGATACGGGCAGCACAACTCTTCTTT. It codes for CALGTVKDTRVNWGIRAAQLFF.

A note on this clone: A read error is possible here, since a much larger clone lies one base away. V gene TRDV2 combines with J gene TRDJ3, with D possibly being TRDD3 (6 bases). This CDR3 contains 16 residues. Germline V gene lookup returns CDR1 GEAIGNYY and CDR2 EKD. This CDR3 is CACDWGLSWDTRRMFF. CDR3 nucleotide sequence: TGTGCCTGTGACTGGGGGCTCTCCTGGGACACCCGACGGATGTTTTTC.

The rearrangement uses TRDV2 and TRDJ1; 10 bases fit TRDD3. Germline V gives CDR1 GEAIGNYY, CDR2 EKD. This CDR3 spans 15 amino acids. V lost 0 bases to trimming and J lost 2 bases; unmatched junction nucleotides: 2. CDR3: CACDTVLGDTDKLIF. Here the CDR3 DNA reads TGTGCCTGTGACACCGTACTGGGGGATACCGATAAACTCATCTTT.

This clone counts as large (0.1 to 1%). The chain carries TRDV2 and TRDJ3; 7 bases line up with TRDD3. The ends lost 0 bases at V and 2 bases at J; junction bases unmatched: 6. The CDR3 runs 18 residues. Germline CDR1 reads GEAIGNYY; CDR2 reads EKD. The CDR3 DNA is TGTGCCTGTGACACCGCCCTGGGGGGCACCTGGGACACCCGACAGATGTTTTTC. Its protein is CACDTALGGTWDTRQMFF.

The chain carries TRDV2 and TRDJ2; 7 bases agree with TRDD3. Germline V gives CDR1 GEAIGNYY, CDR2 EKD. There are 15 residues in the CDR3. V gave up 0 bases and J gave up 0 bases; unmatched junction bases: 0. CDR3 in DNA: TGTGCCTGTGACACCGGGGATACTTTGACAGCACAACTCTTCTTT. It translates to CACDTGDTLTAQLFF.

Note on this clone: A far bigger clonotype differs at one base, so this is likely a read error. Other DNA sequences within the sample encode an identical CDR3. This rearrangement joins TRDV1 to TRDJ2, with 8 bases aligning to TRDD3. J lost 4 bases, V lost 0 bases, and 28 bases had no gene match. CDR3 length equals 24 residues. Per the germline V gene, CDR1 is TSWWSYY and CDR2 is QGS. In DNA form, the CDR3 reads TGTGCTCTTGGGGAACTCCCCTGGATTTCCGCAAAAGCCTACTGGGGGTTGTGGACAGCACAACTCTTCTTT. It encodes CALGELPWISAKAYWGLWTAQLFF.

Notes on this clone: The translation of this DNA and the TCRdb protein of a much larger clone differ at residue 12, probably owing to a read error; the protein shown here is translated from the DNA. The CDR3 reads CALGEPTPHLGNYTDKLIF. The CDR3 DNA reads as TGTGCTCTTGGGGAACCCACACCTCATCTGGGGAATTACACCGATAAACTCATCTTT. The chain has TRDV1 and TRDJ1; a weak D match, TRDD3 (6 bases). This CDR3 contains 19 residues. The germline V gene encodes CDR1 TSWWSYY and CDR2 QGS. V lost 1 base, J lost 0 bases, and 21 bases lay in between.

By share of the sample, this clone is large. This chain links TRAV38-2/DV8 with TRDJ1, with a weak D call TRDD3 (5 bases). V was trimmed by 3 bases and J by 0 bases, leaving 15 bases between them. The CDR3 is 16 residues long. CDR1 is TSESDYY, CDR2 QEAYKQQN, per germline. The CDR3 sequence: CAYRTQYWRYTDKLIF. The CDR3 bases are TGTGCTTATAGGACACAATACTGGAGGTACACCGATAAACTCATCTTT.

Notes on this clone: The amino acid sequence in TCRdb belongs to a much larger clone and departs from this DNA's translation at residue 6, likely a sequencing read error; the sequence shown is translated from the DNA. The rearrangement uses TRDV1 and TRDJ1, with D possibly matching TRDD2 (8 bases). The CDR3 is 18 amino acids. CDR1 TSWWSYY and CDR2 QGS come from the germline V gene. The germline V and J ends were trimmed by 4 bases and 3 bases, with 24 bases remaining between them. The CDR3 coding sequence is TGTGCTCTTGGGGTGGTCTTCCTACGTCTGGGGGTCTCCGATAAACTCATCTTT. Protein: CALGVVFLRLGVSDKLIF.

In this sample, this clone is large. The chain recombines TRDV1 with TRDJ1; 9 bases fit TRDD3. J was trimmed by 0 bases and V by 5 bases; bases with no gene match: 19. This CDR3 has 20 amino acids. Looked up from germline, CDR1 is TSWWSYY and CDR2 is QGS. Here the CDR3 reads CALGTGSTGGPTPYTDKLIF. The CDR3 DNA follows: TGTGCTCTTGGGACGGGGTCTACTGGGGGACCTACTCCATACACCGATAAACTCATCTTT.

On this clone: A read error is the likely source, as a far larger clone sits one nucleotide away. J is TRDJ3 and V is TRDV2; D is perhaps TRDD3 (6 bases). CDR3 length: 16 amino acids. Germline V lookup: CDR1 GEAIGNYY, CDR2 EKD. The germline V and J ends were trimmed by 3 bases and 0 bases, with 8 bases remaining between them. The CDR3 region has the DNA TGTGCCTGTGACTGGGGGGGCTCCTGGGACACCCGACAGATGTTTTTC. Protein sequence: CACDWGGSWDTRQMFF.

By share, this clone counts as medium-sized (0.01 to 0.1%). Other DNA sequences from this sample encode an identical CDR3 as well. The genes are TRDV1 and TRDJ1; TRDD3 aligns across 12 bases. J was trimmed by 0 bases and V by 0 bases; bases with no gene match: 11. Germline values: CDR1 TSWWSYY, CDR2 QGS. CDR3 length: 20 amino acids. The CDR3 bases are TGTGCTCTTGGGGAACTAATTCCCACTGGGGGATACCGGTACACCGATAAACTCATCTTT. It yields the protein CALGELIPTGGYRYTDKLIF.

This clone is categorized as medium-sized. The chain combines TRDV1 with TRDJ1; 10 positions agree with TRDD3. CDR3 size: 17 residues. V shed 0 bases, J shed 2 bases, and the junction held 6 bases outside the gene matches. CDR1 and CDR2 from the germline V gene are TSWWSYY and QGS. The CDR3 coding sequence is TGTGCTCTTGGGGAACTCACAGGGGGATACGCGACCGATAAACTCATCTTT. This translates into CALGELTGGYATDKLIF.